These 20 T cell receptor beta chains came from one sample sequenced in a study of blood T cell repertoires in COVID-19. The protocol was immunoSEQ multiplex PCR, while the TCRdb copy is restricted to in-frame clones and leaves out a portion. The sample lists about 100,000 clones; approximately 81% were seen once. What was sequenced was peripheral blood. The receptors stem from a human donor in a cohort sampled during active COVID-19.

V is TRBV7-9 and J is TRBJ1-4, with D maybe TRBD1 (5 bases). Germline CDR1 and CDR2: SEHNR and FQNEAQ (reference sequence). The V end was cut by 8 bases, the J end by 5 bases, with 12 bases between. The CDR3 totals 13 residues. The CDR3 DNA reads as TGTGCCAGCCGGACATTTGGCAATGAAAAACTGTTTTTT. Translation gives CASRTFGNEKLFF.

The rearrangement joins TRBV6-5 to TRBJ2-7; 8 bases match TRBD1. The CDR3 length is 14 residues. CDR1 is MNHEY and CDR2 is SVGAGI in the germline V gene. V shed 6 bases, J shed 0 bases, and the junction held 4 bases outside the gene matches. CDR3: CASRRDRLSYEQYF. CDR3 in DNA: TGTGCCAGCAGGCGGGACAGGCTCTCCTACGAGCAGTACTTC.

The V and J genes are TRBV5-1 and TRBJ1-3; 7 bases are shared with TRBD1. Trimming cost V 2 bases and J 0 bases; bases outside gene matches: 5. This CDR3 comprises 16 residues. The germline V gene encodes CDR1 SGHRS and CDR2 YFSETQ. The DNA for the CDR3 is TGCGCCAGCAGCTTACAGGGGCCCAGCTCTGGAAACACCATATATTTT. Translated, it gives CASSLQGPSSGNTIYF.

The chain joins TRBV6-6 to TRBJ1-2; 9 bases map to TRBD1. Germline V lookup: CDR1 MNHNY, CDR2 SVGAGI (reference sequence). The length of the CDR3 is 16 residues. J lost 2 bases, V lost 6 bases, and 10 bases had no gene match. The CDR3 loop reads CASSRKLGQGNYGYTF. CDR3 nucleotides: TGTGCCAGCAGCCGCAAATTGGGACAGGGAAACTATGGCTACACCTTC.

This chain links TRBV6-2 or TRBV6-3 with TRBJ2-7; the match to TRBD2 covers 7 bases. The CDR3 has 16 residues. Looked up from germline, CDR1 is MNHEY and CDR2 is SVGEGT. V lost 0 bases to trimming and J lost 0 bases; unmatched junction nucleotides: 5. CDR3 residues: CASSYSSSGYSYEQYF. The CDR3 region has the DNA TGTGCCAGCAGTTACTCTTCTAGCGGATACTCCTACGAGCAGTACTTC.

This clone was picked up a small number of times. The chain combines TRBV7-6 with TRBJ1-3; no clear D. Germline-derived CDR1 and CDR2 are SGHVS and FNYEAQ. Trimming left V 5 bases short and J 4 bases short, with 15 bases between. This CDR3 spans 15 amino acids. The CDR3 here is CASSLTAAGGNTIYF. Written as DNA, the CDR3 is TGTGCCAGCAGCCTAACCGCGGCGGGGGGAAACACCATATATTTT.

V gene TRBV5-5 combines with J gene TRBJ1-2; TRBD1 agrees at 7 bases. The V and J ends lost 3 bases and 4 bases, in that order; junction bases with no gene match: 3. The CDR3 runs 13 residues. Per germline, CDR1 SGHKS and CDR2 YYEKEE (reference sequence). The CDR3 loop is CASSSGTAYGYTF. The CDR3 DNA reads TGTGCCAGCAGCTCAGGGACAGCCTATGGCTACACCTTC.

This chain connects TRBV5-1 to TRBJ2-3, with D unclear. Looked up from germline, CDR1 is SGHRS and CDR2 is YFSETQ. V was shortened by 0 bases and J by 4 bases, with 9 bases between the two germline ends. The CDR3 has 14 amino acids. The CDR3 DNA is TGCGCCAGCAGCTTGGGGGCAGGTTCAGATACGCAGTATTTT. It yields the protein CASSLGAGSDTQYF.

V and J are TRBV27 and TRBJ2-1, with 8 bases matching TRBD2. V was clipped by 5 bases and J by 6 bases; unmatched bases: 15. Germline values: CDR1 MNHEY, CDR2 SMNVEV (reference sequence). The CDR3 runs to 17 residues. The CDR3 spells CASSGSSGRTWFNEQFF. CDR3 DNA sequence: TGTGCCAGCAGTGGATCTAGCGGGCGCACGTGGTTCAATGAGCAGTTCTTC.

The CDR3 nucleotides are TGTGCCAGCAGTCAACAGGGGACTAATGAAAAACTGTTTTTT. Translated: CASSQQGTNEKLFF. This rearrangement joins TRBV6-5 to TRBJ1-4; 7 nucleotides agree with TRBD1. V was clipped by 5 bases and J by 2 bases; unmatched bases: 2. Germline V gene lookup returns CDR1 MNHEY and CDR2 SVGAGI. This CDR3 is built from 14 residues.

V gene TRBV19 combines with J gene TRBJ1-2; no reliable D call. The germline CDR1 and CDR2 sequences are LNHDA and SQIVND (reference sequence). CDR3 size: 13 residues. Trimming pared 4 bases from V and 4 bases from J, leaving 10 bases between. The CDR3 nucleotides are TGTGCCAGTAGTACTGACTTCAGCTATGGCTACACCTTC. Its protein product is CASSTDFSYGYTF.

This clone was seen once. The chain employs TRBV18 and TRBJ2-5; D gene ambiguous. V lost 1 base to trimming and J lost 4 bases, with 7 bases between them. Germline loops: CDR1 KGHSH, CDR2 LQKENI. CDR3 size: 13 residues. CDR3: CASSPRASETQYF. The CDR3 DNA reads TGTGCCAGCTCACCACGTGCGTCAGAGACCCAGTACTTC.

This clone was observed a handful of times. V usage is TRBV6-2 or TRBV6-3 and J usage is TRBJ2-3; D might be TRBD2 (6 bases). Looked up from germline, CDR1 is MNHEY and CDR2 is SVGEGT. The CDR3 covers 14 residues. V gave up 6 bases and J gave up 2 bases, with 12 bases separating them. CDR3 nucleotide sequence: TGTGCCAGCAGCCCGGGACTTAACACAGATACGCAGTATTTT. The encoded protein is CASSPGLNTDTQYF.

The chain couples TRBV27 to TRBJ2-7; a weak D match, TRBD2 (6 bases). The CDR3 runs 15 residues. Germline assignment: CDR1 MNHEY and CDR2 SMNVEV (reference sequence). Trimming removed 6 bases at V and 6 bases at J, with 21 bases between. DNA for the CDR3: TGTGCCAGCAGCCCTGCCGGGACTCTCGCCGGCGAGCAGTACTTC. Protein: CASSPAGTLAGEQYF.

The V call is TRBV6-5, the J call TRBJ2-7; 7 bases align to TRBD2. The CDR3 has 15 residues. The V gene's germline CDR1 is MNHEY and CDR2 SVGAGI. V lost 11 bases to trimming and J lost 7 bases; unmatched junction nucleotides: 20. CDR3 in DNA: TGTGCCCTCAGGAAGGGAGGGACCGCGGTCGGAGAGCAGTACTTC. Its translation is CALRKGGTAVGEQYF.

The chain recombines TRBV6-6 with TRBJ2-1; D ambiguous. There are 14 residues in the CDR3. V lost 6 bases, J lost 9 bases, and 18 bases lay in between. The germline V gene has CDR1 MNHNY and CDR2 SVGAGI (reference sequence). The CDR3 DNA reads TGTGCCAGCAGACAGAGTTCAGTGGCCAGTGAGCAGTTCTTC. Its protein product is CASRQSSVASEQFF.

V and J are TRBV10-2 and TRBJ1-6, with unresolved D. The germline V gene encodes CDR1 WSHSY and CDR2 SAAADI. The length of the CDR3 is 15 residues. V lost 6 bases, J lost 0 bases, and 9 bases lay in between. The CDR3 sequence: CASSRTSSYNSPLHF. DNA for the CDR3: TGCGCCAGCAGCCGCACTAGCTCCTATAATTCACCCCTCCACTTT.

The J gene is TRBJ1-1, the V gene TRBV27; possible D gene TRBD1, 5 bases. V was trimmed by 5 bases and J by 5 bases, leaving 12 bases between them. CDR3 length: 13 residues. From germline, CDR1 is MNHEY and CDR2 SMNVEV (reference sequence). CDR3 in amino acids: CASSVTRTTEAFF. In nucleotides, the CDR3 is TGTGCCAGCAGTGTGACAAGGACAACTGAAGCTTTCTTT.

The V and J genes are TRBV6-2 or TRBV6-3 and TRBJ2-1; TRBD1 matches 11 bases. Per germline, CDR1 MNHEY and CDR2 SVGEGT. The CDR3 length is 16 residues. The trim removed 2 bases at V and 6 bases at J, leaving 6 bases unmatched. The CDR3 protein is CASSYRGTGGPNEQFF. The CDR3 nucleotides read TGTGCCAGCAGTTACAGGGGGACAGGGGGACCCAATGAGCAGTTCTTC.

V is TRBV7-9 and J is TRBJ2-7, with D unresolved. Trimming shortened V by 1 base and J by 5 bases, and 9 bases separated the two germline ends. The CDR3 has 13 amino acids. Germline V lookup: CDR1 SEHNR, CDR2 FQNEAQ (reference sequence). The CDR3 DNA reads TGTGCCAGCAGCTTAGTTAGAATCCACGAGCAGTACTTC. Its translation is CASSLVRIHEQYF.